This T cell receptor (beta chain) is from a study of control samples from healthy donors and cancer patients. Assay used: immunoSEQ multiplex PCR; TCRdb lists only in-frame clones, some missing. The sample carries about 34,000 clones, about 85% recorded once. Trimming removed 0 bases at V and 2 bases at J, with 8 bases between. From germline, CDR1 is MGHRA and CDR2 YSYEKL. The CDR3 loop spans 14 amino acids. The receptor was isolated from a woman in her 40s with lung cancer. Material for sequencing was PBMCs. The rearrangement joins TRBV4-1 to TRBJ2-7; D call uncertain. CDR3 nucleotides: TGCGCCAGCAGCCAAGATCCGGCAACCTACGAGCAGTACTTC. Its protein product is CASSQDPATYEQYF.